Sequencing of this TCR beta chain was carried out in a study of blood T cell repertoires in COVID-19. As for the study in general: COVID-19 samples from acute and convalescent phases originated in the United States, Italy and Spain. The cDNA or gDNA used as material had been derived from T cells, B-cell-depleted T cells, or PBMCs.

As originally analysed: Reference gene primer amplification in the assay estimated nucleated cell counts. Profiling relied on immunoSEQ multiplex PCR, and the TCRdb table lists in-frame clones only, not all of them. That table supplies the V and J calls and clone size; D and trimming were determined from the DNA. The data hold about 440,000 clones, with around 88% observed a single time. Patients at the Seattle site were enrolled during active infection and followed longitudinally. The CDR3 covers 16 residues. Trimming removed 0 bases at V and 2 bases at J, with 12 bases between. The germline gives CDR1 SGHAT, CDR2 FQDESV (reference sequence).

The TCR comes from a woman in her 50s with COVID-19, enrolled during active disease. This chain joins TRBV11-1 and TRBJ2-3; D ambiguous. Sequencing used peripheral blood. CDR3 sequence reads: CASSLARVYPTDTQYF. As DNA, the CDR3 is TGTGCCAGCAGCTTAGCGAGAGTCTACCCCACAGATACGCAGTATTTT.